The sequence of this T cell receptor beta chain was determined in a study of cytomegalovirus exposure and HLA in healthy donors. Study-level results: The classifier was said to identify cytomegalovirus status with high specificity and sensitivity. Researchers reported that a few CMV-associated chains were confirmed in vitro as CMV antigen-specific.

The method was immunoSEQ multiplex PCR; TCRdb's version includes in-frame clones alone and lacks a portion of them. Of 140,000 or so clones in the sample, nearly 90% were seen once. A roughly 120-subject validation cohort, separate from the approximately 690-subject first cohort, supplied the donors. V gave up 2 bases and J gave up 2 bases, with 7 bases separating them. The CDR3 covers 14 residues. The germline gives CDR1 SGHDT, CDR2 YYEEEE. Turning to this clone: Its antigen is undetermined.

The sequence was obtained from a woman younger than 35 in good health and CMV-seropositive. Sequenced material: PBMCs. The genes are TRBV5-6 and TRBJ2-2, with a tentative D call TRBD2 (5 bases). The CDR3 here is CASSFSGNTGELFF. CDR3 in DNA: TGTGCCAGCAGCTTCTCGGGAAACACCGGGGAGCTGTTTTTT. Full variable domain (rest looked up from reference TRBV5-6 and TRBJ2-2): DAGVTQSPTHLIKTRGQQVTLRCSPKSGHDTVSWYQQALGQGPQFIFQYYEEEERQRGNFPDRFSGHQFPNYSSELNVNALLLGDSALYLCASSFSGNTGELFFGEGSRLTVL.